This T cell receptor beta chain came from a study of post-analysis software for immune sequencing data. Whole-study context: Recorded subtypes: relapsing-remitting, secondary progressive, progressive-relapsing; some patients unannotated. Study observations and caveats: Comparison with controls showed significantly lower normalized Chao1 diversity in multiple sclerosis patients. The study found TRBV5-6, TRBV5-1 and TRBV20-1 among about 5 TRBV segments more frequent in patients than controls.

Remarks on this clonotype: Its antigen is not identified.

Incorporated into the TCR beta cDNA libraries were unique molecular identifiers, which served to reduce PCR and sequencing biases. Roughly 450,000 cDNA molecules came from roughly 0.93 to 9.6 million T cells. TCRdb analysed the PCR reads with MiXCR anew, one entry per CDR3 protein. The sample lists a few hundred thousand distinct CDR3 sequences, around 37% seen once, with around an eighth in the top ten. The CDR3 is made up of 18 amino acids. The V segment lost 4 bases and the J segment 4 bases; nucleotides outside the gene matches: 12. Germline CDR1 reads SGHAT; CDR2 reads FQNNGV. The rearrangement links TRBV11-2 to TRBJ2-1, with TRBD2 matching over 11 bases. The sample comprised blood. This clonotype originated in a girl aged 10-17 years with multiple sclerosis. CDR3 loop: CASSSYSFLAGGYNEQFF. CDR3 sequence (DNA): TGTGCCAGCAGCTCTTACTCCTTTCTAGCGGGGGGTTACAATGAGCAGTTCTTC.